This section outlines one TCR beta chain sequence together with its context. Its antigen is still unknown. UMIs incorporating a 6-nucleotide sample barcode were appended by means of template switching. Each CDR3 protein gets one entry in TCRdb, which reprocessed the 5' RACE reads and gives no DNA. The table lists about 160,000 distinct CDR3 sequences. The CDR3 is 16 amino acids. Germline CDR1 reads LGHDT; CDR2 reads YNNKEL (reference sequence). These data are taken from a study of monozygotic twins with inflammatory bowel disease. Regarding the study as a whole: IBD-affected twins scored below their healthy co-twins in TCRbeta diversity (inverse Simpson).

J is TRBJ2-3 and V is TRBV3-1; there is no DNA to check the TCRdb D call of TRBD2. The TCR comes from a human donor with ulcerative colitis or Crohn's disease, or a healthy co-twin of an affected twin (not recorded which). The sample comprised blood. CDR3: CASSRRTSGGTDTQYF.